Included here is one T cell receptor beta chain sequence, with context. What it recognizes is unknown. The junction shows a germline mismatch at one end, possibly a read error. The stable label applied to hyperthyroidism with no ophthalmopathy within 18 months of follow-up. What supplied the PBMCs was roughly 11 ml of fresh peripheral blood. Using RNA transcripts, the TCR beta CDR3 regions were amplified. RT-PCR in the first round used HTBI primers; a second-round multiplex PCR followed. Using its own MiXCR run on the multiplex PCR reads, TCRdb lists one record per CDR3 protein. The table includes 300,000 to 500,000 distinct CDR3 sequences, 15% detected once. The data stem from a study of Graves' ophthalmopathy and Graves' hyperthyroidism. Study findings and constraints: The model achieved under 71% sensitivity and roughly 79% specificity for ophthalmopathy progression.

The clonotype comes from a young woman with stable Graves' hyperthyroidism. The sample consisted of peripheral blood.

Here the CDR3 DNA reads TGTGCCAGCTCACCAAGGGCGGGAGATCAGCCCCAGCGTTTT. Protein sequence: CASSPRAGDQPQRF. This rearrangement joins TRBV18 to TRBJ1-5; D unresolved. CDR1 and CDR2 from the germline V gene are KGHSH and LQKENI. This CDR3 comprises 14 residues.